This TCR beta chain stems from a study of cytomegalovirus exposure and HLA in healthy donors. General study findings and limits: As confirmed in vitro, a few CMV-associated chains were specific for CMV antigens. Analyzed later, most CMV-associated TCR beta chains appeared HLA-restricted.

This clone was recorded only once. Its antigen is still unknown. Researchers ran the PCR with 60 Vbeta and 13 Jbeta primers. The assay was immunoSEQ multiplex PCR, and TCRdb's table has in-frame clones only and misses some. In the table there are around 170,000 clones, around 77% of which are singletons. This receptor was identified in a man between 60 and 75 years old in good health and CMV-seronegative. Sequenced material: PBMCs.

The CDR3 DNA is TGCGCCAGCAGCTTTCTAGCGGGGGCCACAGATACGCAGTATTTT. Translating gives CASSFLAGATDTQYF. The chain joins TRBV5-1 to TRBJ2-3; 10 bases match TRBD2. V lost 2 bases, J lost 2 bases, and 2 bases stayed unmatched. Germline values: CDR1 SGHRS, CDR2 YFSETQ. This CDR3 is built from 15 residues.